This T cell receptor (beta chain) was obtained from a study of shared clonotypes between healthy human individuals. Findings and caveats of the study: Generation probability values for non-shared clonotypes were lower than those for clonotypes shared by all four donors.

The CDR3 runs 13 residues. The germline V gene encodes CDR1 WNHNN and CDR2 SYGVQD (reference sequence). Trimming cost V 8 bases and J 4 bases, with 11 bases left between them. Assay used: immunoSEQ multiplex PCR; TCRdb lists only in-frame clones, some missing. The data show millions of clones, with over 85% seen just once and about 0.13% held by the top ten. With respect to this clone: Its cognate antigen is unknown.

The sequenced sample consisted of naive CD4+ T cells sorted from blood. As to subset: CD45RA+ positively selected. This chain connects TRBV10-1 to TRBJ2-2; D gene uncertain. This clonotype originated in a man between 18 and 35 years old in good health. The CDR3 nucleotides are TGCGCCAGCTTAGACACGTCCACCGGGGAGCTGTTTTTT. Residues: CASLDTSTGELFF.